This T cell receptor (beta chain) emerged from a study of cytomegalovirus exposure and HLA in healthy donors. Findings of the study overall: Association with HLA alleles at 0.05 false discovery rate was found for approximately 18,000 TCR beta sequences in a later analysis. Under in vitro conditions, a few CMV-associated chains were confirmed as specific for CMV antigens. Investigators reported 150 to 200 TCR beta chains as tied to cytomegalovirus.

It was with 60 Vbeta and 13 Jbeta primers that the PCR ran. In the study's own analysis: A later analysis tallied 65 million to 85 million unique TCR beta chains, about 11 million of them shared. Clones were read by immunoSEQ multiplex PCR, and TCRdb kept only the in-frame ones, dropping some. The V and J calls and the clone size are those of that table, but D and trimming were determined from the DNA. The repertoire holds some 140,000 clones, with 76% as singletons. Looked up from germline, CDR1 is SGHNT and CDR2 is YYREEE (reference sequence). The CDR3 is made up of 19 amino acids. The ends lost 2 bases at V and 5 bases at J; junction bases unmatched: 14. On this clone: Its antigen remains unidentified.

The gene calls are TRBV5-4 and TRBJ2-1; 12 bases match TRBD2. Sequenced sample: PBMCs. This receptor was taken from a middle-aged man in good health and CMV-seronegative. The CDR3 DNA is TGTGCCAGCAGCTTCAAAGGACTAGCGGGATCGAGACACAACAATGAGCAGTTCTTC. This gives the protein CASSFKGLAGSRHNNEQFF.